The 25 T cell receptor beta chains reported below all come from one sample, sequenced in a study of T cell responses to AZD1222 COVID-19 vaccine. Method: immunoSEQ multiplex PCR; TCRdb's copy keeps in-frame clones and lacks some. The sample has around 140,000 clones; 70% to 90% are singletons. This specimen was peripheral blood, taken on day 0 of AZD1222 vaccination. The source of these receptors is an adult in good health.

The V call is TRBV4-2, the J call TRBJ1-5; 12 positions match TRBD1. Germline V gives CDR1 LGHNA, CDR2 YNFKEQ. CDR3 length: 16 residues. The V gene end was trimmed by 0 bases and the J gene end by 6 bases; junction bases not matched to a gene: 3. The CDR3 DNA is TGTGCCAGCAGCCAAGATGGGACAGGGGGCGGTCAGCCCCAGCATTTT. As protein: CASSQDGTGGGQPQHF.

The gene calls are TRBV28 and TRBJ1-3; D unresolved. Trimming removed 2 bases at V and 4 bases at J, with 9 bases between. CDR3 length: 14 residues. The germline V gene encodes CDR1 MDHEN and CDR2 SYDVKM. For the CDR3, the DNA is TGTGCCAGCAGTTTACCGGGGATCGGAAACACCATATATTTT. It codes for CASSLPGIGNTIYF.

The V call is TRBV5-1, the J call TRBJ1-5; maybe TRBD1 (5 bases). Germline V lookup: CDR1 SGHRS, CDR2 YFSETQ. This CDR3 has 15 residues. V was clipped by 2 bases and J by 7 bases, with 16 bases between them. This chain's CDR3 is CASSFGGALGQPQHF. The DNA of the CDR3 is TGCGCCAGCAGCTTCGGAGGGGCGCTCGGACAGCCCCAGCATTTT.

This clone counts as medium-sized. Within the sample, other DNA sequences also encode this same CDR3. The chain couples TRBV7-9 to TRBJ2-7; a possible D gene is TRBD1 (6 bases). Trimming removed 5 bases at V and 0 bases at J, with 14 bases between. The CDR3 is made up of 15 amino acids. Germline lookup yields CDR1 SEHNR and CDR2 FQNEAQ (reference sequence). Here the CDR3 reads CASSPRQAYSYEQYF. The CDR3 region has the DNA TGTGCCAGCAGCCCCCGACAGGCTTACTCCTACGAGCAGTACTTC.

This chain uses TRBV6-5 with TRBJ1-2; D remains unclear. Trimming left V 2 bases short and J 8 bases short, with 12 bases between. The CDR3 extends over 13 amino acids. Germline CDR1 MNHEY, CDR2 SVGAGI. The CDR3 DNA is TGTGCCAGCAGTTACGCGCGGTTCGACGGCTACACCTTC. Protein product: CASSYARFDGYTF.

The CDR3 nucleotides are TGTGCCAGCGGCGCAGGGGCAGGGGGTAATCAGCCCCAGCATTTT. Its protein product is CASGAGAGGNQPQHF. The rearrangement joins TRBV27 to TRBJ1-5; TRBD1 agrees at 7 bases. Trimming cost V 8 bases and J 4 bases; bases outside gene matches: 11. The CDR3 has 15 residues. Looked up from germline, CDR1 is MNHEY and CDR2 is SMNVEV (reference sequence).

The V gene is TRBV3-1 (or the pseudogene TRBV3-2), the J gene TRBJ2-7; possible D gene TRBD2, 5 bases. V lost 4 bases and J 3 bases, leaving 10 bases between the germline ends. The CDR3 runs 13 residues. Germline V gives CDR1 LGHDT, CDR2 YNNKEL (reference sequence). Here the CDR3 DNA reads TGTGCCAGCAGCCGTGGACTCAACTACGAGCAGTACTTC. It codes for CASSRGLNYEQYF.

V usage is TRBV2 and J usage is TRBJ1-6; 10 nucleotides line up with TRBD1. CDR1 is SNHLY, CDR2 FYNNEI, per germline. Germline trimming cut 7 bases from V and 9 bases from J; bases unmatched to any gene: 9. There are 15 residues in the CDR3. CDR3 loop: CASTPAGTGVSPLHF. Here the CDR3 DNA reads TGTGCCAGCACACCCGCCGGGACAGGGGTTTCACCCCTCCACTTT.

The genes are TRBV10-3 and TRBJ1-6; possible D gene TRBD1, 6 bases. Germline V gene sequence: CDR1 ENHRY, CDR2 SYGVKD. The CDR3 totals 16 residues. Trimming shortened V by 7 bases and J by 5 bases, and 18 bases separated the two germline ends. CDR3 nucleotide sequence: TGTGCCATCAAGGGTGCCGGGGGCGCAGATAATTCACCCCTCCACTTT. Its protein is CAIKGAGGADNSPLHF.

The J gene is TRBJ1-2, the V gene TRBV6-5; possibly TRBD1 for D (6 bases). The CDR3 sequence is 15 residues long. Germline CDR1 and CDR2: MNHEY and SVGAGI. Between the trimmed V and J ends, which lost 5 bases and 0 bases, there was a span of 13 bases. DNA for the CDR3: TGTGCCAGCAGTCAACAGGGATTAGCTAACTATGGCTACACCTTC. It specifies CASSQQGLANYGYTF.

The V and J genes are TRBV7-2 and TRBJ2-5; D might be TRBD2 (5 bases). Germline loops: CDR1 SGHTA, CDR2 FQGNSA. There are 13 residues in the CDR3. The V gene lost 3 bases and the J gene lost 5 bases, with 10 bases spanning the gap. This chain's CDR3 is CASSFNRGETQYF. The CDR3 coding sequence is TGTGCCAGCAGCTTCAACCGAGGGGAGACCCAGTACTTC.

The chain is built from TRBV19 and TRBJ2-7; D not resolved. Trimming removed 8 bases from V and 3 bases from J, with 17 bases in between. Per the germline V gene, CDR1 is LNHDA and CDR2 is SQIVND (reference sequence). The CDR3 is made up of 14 amino acids. CDR3 nucleotide sequence: TGTGCCAGTTCTTTTTCCAACATCAACTACGAGCAGTACTTC. Protein product: CASSFSNINYEQYF.

In the case of this clone: Other nucleotide sequences in the sample specify the same CDR3. The CDR3 loop reads CASSSGTANTGELFF. The CDR3, as DNA: TGCGCCAGCAGTTCCGGGACAGCGAACACCGGGGAGCTGTTTTTT. The genes are TRBV10-1 and TRBJ2-2; 7 nucleotides agree with TRBD1. This CDR3 is built from 15 residues. Germline CDR1 reads WNHNN; CDR2 reads SYGVQD (reference sequence). The V segment lost 5 bases and the J segment 0 bases; nucleotides outside the gene matches: 3.

The chain employs TRBV3-1 (or the pseudogene TRBV3-2) and TRBJ2-1, with 12 bases fitting TRBD2. This CDR3 is 15 amino acids long. The junction had 3 bases not matched to a gene; V was cut back by 5 bases and J by 4 bases. Germline CDR1 reads LGHDT; CDR2 reads YNNKEL (reference sequence). CDR3 protein: CASSETSGSYNEQFF. The CDR3 bases are TGTGCCAGCAGCGAGACTAGCGGGAGTTACAATGAGCAGTTCTTC.

The chain recombines TRBV9 with TRBJ1-1, with 8 bases that match TRBD1. The CDR3 totals 16 residues. The germline V gene encodes CDR1 SGDLS and CDR2 YYNGEE. After removal of 0 bases from V and 4 bases from J, the junction contained 8 bases not matched to a gene. The CDR3 bases are TGTGCCAGCAGCGTAGAGGGCAGGGGGCTTGGCACTGAAGCTTTCTTT. As protein: CASSVEGRGLGTEAFF.

The V gene is TRBV11-2, the J gene TRBJ1-1; TRBD1 agrees at 8 bases. CDR1 is SGHAT, CDR2 FQNNGV, per germline. With V trimmed by 5 bases and J by 4 bases, 9 bases remained unmatched. The CDR3 consists of 15 residues. The chain's CDR3 is CASSTRQGRATEAFF. The CDR3 nucleotides read TGTGCCAGCAGCACCCGACAGGGGAGGGCCACTGAAGCTTTCTTT. Together with reference TRBV11-2 and TRBJ1-1, the CDR3 gives the full variable domain: EAGVAQSPRYKIIEKRQSVAFWCNPISGHATLYWYQQILGQGPKLLIQFQNNGVVDDSQLPKDRFSAERLKGVDSTLKIQPAKLEDSAVYLCASSTRQGRATEAFFGQGTRLTVV.

V is TRBV11-1 and J is TRBJ2-3, with TRBD1 matching 10 bases. The CDR3 covers 14 residues. The ends lost 7 bases at V and 2 bases at J; junction bases unmatched: 3. Germline V gene data show CDR1 as SGHAT and CDR2 as FQDESV (reference sequence). The CDR3 sequence: CASNRQGATDTQYF. In DNA form, the CDR3 reads TGTGCCAGCAACCGACAGGGGGCCACAGATACGCAGTATTTT.

J is TRBJ2-2 and V is TRBV11-3; 12 bases fit TRBD1. The V gene end was trimmed by 5 bases and the J gene end by 0 bases; junction bases not matched to a gene: 13. The CDR3 runs to 20 residues. CDR1 is SGHNT, CDR2 YENEEA, per germline. The chain's CDR3 is CASSPVGTGGLYANTGELFF. CDR3 nucleotide sequence: TGTGCCAGCAGCCCAGTCGGGACAGGGGGCTTATACGCGAACACCGGGGAGCTGTTTTTT.

CDR3 nucleotides: TGTGCCAGCAGTAATCTGCCCGCTAACTATGGCTACACCTTC. It codes for CASSNLPANYGYTF. The V call is TRBV27, the J call TRBJ1-2; D is unclear. Germline V lookup: CDR1 MNHEY, CDR2 SMNVEV (reference sequence). This CDR3 is 14 amino acids long. With 5 bases removed from V and 0 bases from J, the gap between germline ends came to 10 bases.

This chain links TRBV30 with TRBJ2-1; 12 positions match TRBD2. Germline V CDR1 and CDR2: GTSNPN, SVGIG (reference sequence). The CDR3 extends over 15 amino acids. V was clipped by 5 bases and J by 9 bases; unmatched bases: 11. The CDR3 sequence is CAWDRNLAGGGEQFF. The CDR3 DNA follows: TGTGCCTGGGACCGGAATCTAGCGGGAGGGGGTGAGCAGTTCTTC. Together with reference TRBV30 and TRBJ2-1, the CDR3 gives the full variable domain: SQTIHQWPATLVQPVGSPLSLECTVEGTSNPNLYWYRQAAGRGLQLLFYSVGIGQISSEVPQNLSASRPQDRQFILSSKKLLLSDSGFYLCAWDRNLAGGGEQFFGPGTRLTVL.

This chain's CDR3 is CAWSGSGYYGYTF. The CDR3 nucleotides read TGTGCCTGGAGTGGGTCAGGGTACTATGGCTACACCTTC. The gene calls are TRBV30 and TRBJ1-2; TRBD1 is a possible D gene (5 bases). The CDR3 is made up of 13 amino acids. Deletions cut 1 base from V and 3 bases from J, with 9 bases between. Germline V gene sequence: CDR1 GTSNPN, CDR2 SVGIG (reference sequence).

This chain joins TRBV27 and TRBJ1-1; D perhaps matches TRBD1 (5 bases). Trimming took 3 bases from V and 7 from J, leaving 15 bases between them. The CDR3 covers 14 residues. Germline assignment: CDR1 MNHEY and CDR2 SMNVEV (reference sequence). The CDR3 DNA is TGTGCCAGCAGTTTGGGGGTCCCAAACGATGAAGCTTTCTTT. Protein product: CASSLGVPNDEAFF.

This clone has just one count. V usage is TRBV6-6 and J usage is TRBJ2-7; TRBD2 agrees at 9 bases. This CDR3 has 13 residues. CDR1 is MNHNY, CDR2 SVGAGI, per germline (reference sequence). The ends lost 6 bases at V and 5 bases at J; junction bases unmatched: 5. This CDR3 is CASRGSGRNEQYF. The DNA of the CDR3 is TGTGCCAGCAGAGGTAGCGGGAGAAACGAGCAGTACTTC.

This chain uses TRBV19 with TRBJ1-5; D is uncertain. Between the trimmed V and J ends, which lost 4 bases and 3 bases, there was a span of 19 bases. CDR3 length: 17 amino acids. Germline CDR1 is LNHDA and CDR2 is SQIVND (reference sequence). CDR3 bases: TGTGCCAGTAGTACCCAACGAGGCAGCCTAGTCAATCAGCCCCAGCATTTT. This translates into CASSTQRGSLVNQPQHF. The complete variable domain, with remaining parts taken from reference TRBV19 and TRBJ1-5, reads DGGITQSPKYLFRKEGQNVTLSCEQNLNHDAMYWYRQDPGQGLRLIYYSQIVNDFQKGDIAEGYSVSREKKESFPLTVTSAQKNPTAFYLCASSTQRGSLVNQPQHFGDGTRLSIL.

V usage is TRBV4-2 and J usage is TRBJ2-5; D possibly corresponds to TRBD1 (5 bases). V was trimmed by 0 bases and J by 3 bases, leaving 5 bases between them. The germline V gene has CDR1 LGHNA and CDR2 YNFKEQ. This CDR3 contains 13 residues. This CDR3 is CASSQDREETQYF. The CDR3 bases are TGTGCCAGCAGCCAAGACAGGGAAGAGACCCAGTACTTC.